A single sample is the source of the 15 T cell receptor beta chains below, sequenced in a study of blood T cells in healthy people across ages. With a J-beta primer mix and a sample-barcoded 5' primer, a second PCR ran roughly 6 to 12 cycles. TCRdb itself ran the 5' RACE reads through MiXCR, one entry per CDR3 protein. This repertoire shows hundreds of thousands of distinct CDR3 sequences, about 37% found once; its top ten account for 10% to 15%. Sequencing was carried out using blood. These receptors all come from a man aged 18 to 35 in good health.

CDR3 bases: TGCGCCAGCAGCCTAGACGGGACAAACAATGAGCAGTACTTC. It codes for CASSLDGTNNEQYF. The chain carries TRBV5-1 and TRBJ2-1; a possible D gene is TRBD1 (6 bases). The end of the DNA fits TRBJ2-7 better, so the J call may be wrong. Germline V gives CDR1 SGHRS, CDR2 YFSETQ. There are 14 residues in the CDR3.

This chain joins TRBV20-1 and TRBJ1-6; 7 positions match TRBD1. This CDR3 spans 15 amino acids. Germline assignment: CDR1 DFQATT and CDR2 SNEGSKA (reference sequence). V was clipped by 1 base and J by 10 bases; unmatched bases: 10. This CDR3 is CSARGSTGRGSPLHF. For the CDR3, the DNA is TGCAGTGCTAGAGGATCGACAGGGAGAGGGTCACCCCTCCACTTT.

The chain's CDR3 is CASSYRGRRTDTQYF. The DNA for the CDR3 is TGTGCCAGCAGCTACAGGGGGCGTAGAACAGATACGCAGTATTTT. This chain connects TRBV5-4 to TRBJ2-3; 9 bases match TRBD1. V trimming: 3 bases; J trimming: 3 bases; junction bases outside the gene matches: 5. The CDR3 loop spans 15 amino acids. Germline-derived CDR1 and CDR2 are SGHNT and YYREEE (reference sequence).

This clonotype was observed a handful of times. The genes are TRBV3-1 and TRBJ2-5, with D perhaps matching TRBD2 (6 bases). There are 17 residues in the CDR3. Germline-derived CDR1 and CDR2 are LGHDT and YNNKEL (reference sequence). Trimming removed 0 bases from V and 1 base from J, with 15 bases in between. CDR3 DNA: TGTGCCAGCAGCCAAGAGAATTTTCGGGGACTCCAAGAGACCCAGTACTTC. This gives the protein CASSQENFRGLQETQYF.

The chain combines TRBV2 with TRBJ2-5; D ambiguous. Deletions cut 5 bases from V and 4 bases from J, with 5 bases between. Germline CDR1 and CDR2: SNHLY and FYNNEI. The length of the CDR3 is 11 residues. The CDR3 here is CASSKIETQYF. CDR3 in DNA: TGTGCCAGCAGTAAGATAGAGACCCAGTACTTC.

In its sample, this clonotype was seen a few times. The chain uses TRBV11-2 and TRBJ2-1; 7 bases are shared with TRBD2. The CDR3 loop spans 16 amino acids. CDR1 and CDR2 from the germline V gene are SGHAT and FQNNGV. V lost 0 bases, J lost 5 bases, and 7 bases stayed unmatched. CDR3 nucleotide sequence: TGTGCCAGCAGCTTAGATCTGGGACTACGTGACAATGAGCAGTTCTTC. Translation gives CASSLDLGLRDNEQFF.

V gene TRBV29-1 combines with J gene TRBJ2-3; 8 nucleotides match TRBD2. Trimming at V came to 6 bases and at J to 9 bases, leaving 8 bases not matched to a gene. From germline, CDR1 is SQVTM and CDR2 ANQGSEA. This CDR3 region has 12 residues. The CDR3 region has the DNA TGCAGCGTCGATATTATAGCGGGAACGCAGTATTTT. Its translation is CSVDIIAGTQYF.

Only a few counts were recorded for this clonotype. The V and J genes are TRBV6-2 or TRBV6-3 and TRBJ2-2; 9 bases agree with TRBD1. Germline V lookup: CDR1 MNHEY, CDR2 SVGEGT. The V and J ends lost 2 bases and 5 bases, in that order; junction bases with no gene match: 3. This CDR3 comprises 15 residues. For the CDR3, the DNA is TGTGCCAGCAGTTACCGGGACAGGGTGACCGGGGAGCTGTTTTTT. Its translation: CASSYRDRVTGELFF.

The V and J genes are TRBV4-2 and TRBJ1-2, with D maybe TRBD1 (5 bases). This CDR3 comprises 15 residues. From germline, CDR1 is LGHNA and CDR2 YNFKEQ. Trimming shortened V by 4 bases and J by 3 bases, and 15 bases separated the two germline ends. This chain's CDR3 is CASSPPTAGDYGYTF. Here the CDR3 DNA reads TGTGCCAGCAGCCCCCCGACAGCGGGCGACTATGGCTACACCTTC.

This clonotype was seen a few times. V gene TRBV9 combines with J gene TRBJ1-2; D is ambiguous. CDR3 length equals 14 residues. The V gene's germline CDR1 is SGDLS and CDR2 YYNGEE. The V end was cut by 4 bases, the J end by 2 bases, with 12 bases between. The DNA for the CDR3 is TGTGCCAGCAGCCTCAGAGCGGGAAACTATGGCTACACCTTC. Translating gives CASSLRAGNYGYTF.

The CDR3 sequence is CASSSTQGASAFF. In nucleotides, the CDR3 is TGTGCCAGCAGTTCGACACAGGGGGCGAGTGCTTTCTTT. The chain is built from TRBV12-3 or TRBV12-4 and TRBJ1-1, with 9 bases aligning to TRBD1. Germline trimming cut 4 bases from V and 11 bases from J; bases unmatched to any gene: 8. The CDR3 contains 13 residues.

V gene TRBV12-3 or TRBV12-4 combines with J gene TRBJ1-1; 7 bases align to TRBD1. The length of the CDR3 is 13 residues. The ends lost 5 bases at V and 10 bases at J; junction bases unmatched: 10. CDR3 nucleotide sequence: TGTGCCAGCAGTGTGACAGGGCTGGAGGTAGCTTTCTTT. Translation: CASSVTGLEVAFF.

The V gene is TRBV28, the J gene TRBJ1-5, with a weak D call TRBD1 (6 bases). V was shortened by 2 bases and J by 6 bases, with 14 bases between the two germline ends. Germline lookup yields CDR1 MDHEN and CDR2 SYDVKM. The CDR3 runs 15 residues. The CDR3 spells CASSLLGGTGQPQHF. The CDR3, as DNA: TGTGCCAGCAGTTTACTAGGGGGAACGGGTCAGCCCCAGCATTTT. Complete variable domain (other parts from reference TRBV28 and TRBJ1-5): DVKVTQSSRYLVKRTGEKVFLECVQDMDHENMFWYRQDPGLGLRLIYFSYDVKMKEKGDIPEGYSVSREKKERFSLILESASTNQTSMYLCASSLLGGTGQPQHFGDGTRLSIL.

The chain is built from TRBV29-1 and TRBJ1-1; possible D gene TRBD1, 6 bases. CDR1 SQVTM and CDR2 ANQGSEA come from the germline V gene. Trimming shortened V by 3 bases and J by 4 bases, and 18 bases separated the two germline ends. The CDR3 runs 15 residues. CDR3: CSVDTGGGRGTEAFF. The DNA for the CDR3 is TGCAGCGTTGATACCGGTGGGGGGCGAGGCACTGAAGCTTTCTTT.

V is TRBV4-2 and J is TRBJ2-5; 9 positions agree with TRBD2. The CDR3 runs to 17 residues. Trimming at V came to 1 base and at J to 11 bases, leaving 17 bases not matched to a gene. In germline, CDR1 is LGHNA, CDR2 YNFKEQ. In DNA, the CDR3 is TGTGCCAGCAGCCAAGTGCGTTCGACTAGCGGTCTCAATGAGCAGTACTTC. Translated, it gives CASSQVRSTSGLNEQYF.